This T cell receptor (beta chain) is from a study of blood T cell repertoires in COVID-19. Study-wide context: PBMCs, B-cell-depleted T cells, or T cells were the source of the cDNA or gDNA that made up the material.

CDR3 length: 13 residues. CDR1 is LNHDA and CDR2 is SQIVND in the germline V gene (reference sequence). V lost 2 bases, J lost 5 bases, and 9 bases lay in between. Original processing notes: It was from reference gene primer amplification that nucleated cell counts were estimated. Profiled with immunoSEQ multiplex PCR; TCRdb holds only in-frame clones, not every one. That table supplies the V and J calls and clone size; D and trimming were determined from the DNA. The sample has 150,000 to 200,000 clones; about 77% are singletons. The specimen sequenced was peripheral blood. V usage is TRBV19 and J usage is TRBJ2-5, with D maybe TRBD2 (5 bases). This TCR was recovered from a woman of 80 years or more with active or convalescent COVID-19. The CDR3 is CASSISGLETQYF. Here the CDR3 DNA reads TGTGCCAGTAGTATATCAGGACTTGAGACCCAGTACTTC.